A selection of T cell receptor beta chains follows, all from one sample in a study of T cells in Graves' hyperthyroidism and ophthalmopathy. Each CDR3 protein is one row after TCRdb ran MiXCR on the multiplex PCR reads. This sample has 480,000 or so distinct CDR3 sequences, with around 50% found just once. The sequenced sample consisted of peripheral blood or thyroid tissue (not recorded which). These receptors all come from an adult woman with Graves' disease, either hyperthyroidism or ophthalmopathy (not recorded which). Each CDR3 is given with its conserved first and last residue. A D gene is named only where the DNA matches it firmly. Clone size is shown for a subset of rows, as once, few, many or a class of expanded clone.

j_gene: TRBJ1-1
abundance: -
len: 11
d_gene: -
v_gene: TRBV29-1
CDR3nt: TGCAGCGTTAAGGGGCGGGGTGAAGCTTTCTTT
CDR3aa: CSVKGRGEAFF

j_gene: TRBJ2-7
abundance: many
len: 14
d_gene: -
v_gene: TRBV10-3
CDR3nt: TGTGCCGGAGGGGGGGGGGCCGGGTCCTACGAGCAGTACTTC
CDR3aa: CAGGGGAGSYEQYF

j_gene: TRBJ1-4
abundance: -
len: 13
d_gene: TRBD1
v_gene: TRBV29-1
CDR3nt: TGCAGCGCCGGGACAGGGTTGAATGAAAAACTGTTTTTT
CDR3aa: CSAGTGLNEKLFF

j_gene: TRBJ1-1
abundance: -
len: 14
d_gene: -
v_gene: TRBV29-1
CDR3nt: TGCAGCGTAAGGCAGGGGAGCGAGAACACTGAAGCTTTCTTT
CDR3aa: CSVRQGSENTEAFF

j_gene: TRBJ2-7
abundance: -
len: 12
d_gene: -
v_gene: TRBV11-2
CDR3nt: TGTGCCAGCTTGGGAGAGTCCTACGAGCAGTACTTC
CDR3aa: CASLGESYEQYF

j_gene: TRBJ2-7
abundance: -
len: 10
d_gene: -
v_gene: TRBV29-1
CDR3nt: TGCAGCGTTGTGGGGCTCGAGCAGTACTTC
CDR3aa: CSVVGLEQYF

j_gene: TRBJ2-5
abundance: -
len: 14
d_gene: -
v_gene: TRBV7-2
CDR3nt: TGTGCCAGCAGCTTTGGGACATACACCGAGACCCAGTACTTC
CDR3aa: CASSFGTYTETQYF

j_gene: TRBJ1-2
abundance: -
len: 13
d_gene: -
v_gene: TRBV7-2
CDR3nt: TGTGCTAGACCCACCCCGCAGGGCTATGGCTACACCTTC
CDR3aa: CARPTPQGYGYTF

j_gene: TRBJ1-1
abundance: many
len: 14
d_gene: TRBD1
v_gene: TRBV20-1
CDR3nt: TGCAGTGCTAGGGACAGGGTATCTTCCACTGAAGCTTTCTTT
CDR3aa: CSARDRVSSTEAFF

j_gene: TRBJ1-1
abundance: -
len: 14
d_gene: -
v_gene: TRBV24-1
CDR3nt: TGTGCCAGCAGTTCTCCCGGACCATACACTGAAGCTTTCTTT
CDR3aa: CASSSPGPYTEAFF

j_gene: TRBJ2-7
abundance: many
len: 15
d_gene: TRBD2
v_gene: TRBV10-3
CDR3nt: TGTGCCGCCGGGAGGGTGCGGGAGATAACCTACGAGCAGTACTTC
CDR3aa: CAAGRVREITYEQYF

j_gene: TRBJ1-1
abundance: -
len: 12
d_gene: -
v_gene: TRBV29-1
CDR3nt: TGCAGCGTTGAAGAGACAGGTACCGAAGCTTTCTTT
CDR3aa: CSVEETGTEAFF

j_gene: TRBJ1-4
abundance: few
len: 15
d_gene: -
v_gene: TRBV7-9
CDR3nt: TGTGCCAGCAGCTTAGGCGGCAGAATAAATGAAAAACTGTTTTTT
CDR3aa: CASSLGGRINEKLFF

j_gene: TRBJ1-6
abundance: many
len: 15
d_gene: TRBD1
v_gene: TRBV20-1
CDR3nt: TGCAGTGCTAGAACAGGGGGAGAACGTGGTTCACCCCTCCACTTT
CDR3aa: CSARTGGERGSPLHF

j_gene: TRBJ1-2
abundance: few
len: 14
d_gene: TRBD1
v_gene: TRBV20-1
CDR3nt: TGCAGTGTCCAAACCAGGGGGATCTTGTATGGCTACACCTTC
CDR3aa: CSVQTRGILYGYTF

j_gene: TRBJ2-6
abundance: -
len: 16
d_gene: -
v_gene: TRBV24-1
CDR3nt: TGTGCCACCAGTGATAGGGGAGTCTCTGGGGCCAACGTCCTGACTTTC
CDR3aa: CATSDRGVSGANVLTF

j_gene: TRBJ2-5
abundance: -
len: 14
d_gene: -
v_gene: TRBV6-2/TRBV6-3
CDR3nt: TGTGCCAGCAGTTCCAGGACTACCCAAGAGACCCAGTACTTC
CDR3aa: CASSSRTTQETQYF

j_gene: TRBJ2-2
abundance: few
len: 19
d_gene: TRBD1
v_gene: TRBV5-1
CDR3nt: TGCGCCAGCAAACGCCCTGGGACAGGGCGTTTCAGGGACACCGGGGAGCTGTTTTTT
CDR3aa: CASKRPGTGRFRDTGELFF

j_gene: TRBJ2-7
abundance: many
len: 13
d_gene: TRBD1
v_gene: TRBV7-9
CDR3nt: TGTGCCAGCAGCCACCGGGACAGCTACGAGCAGTACTTC
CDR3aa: CASSHRDSYEQYF

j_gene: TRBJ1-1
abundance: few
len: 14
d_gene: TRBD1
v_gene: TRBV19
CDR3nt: TGTGCCAGTACCCCTGGGACAGGACGGACTGAAGCTTTCTTT
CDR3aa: CASTPGTGRTEAFF

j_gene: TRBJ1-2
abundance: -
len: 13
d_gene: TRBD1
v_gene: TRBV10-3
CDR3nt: TGTGCCACCAGCCCGGGACAGGGTTTTGGCCACACCTTC
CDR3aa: CATSPGQGFGHTF

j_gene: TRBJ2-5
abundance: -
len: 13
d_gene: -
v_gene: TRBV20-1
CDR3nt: TGCAGTGCTTTACACCAAGACCAAGAGACCCAGTACTTC
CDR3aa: CSALHQDQETQYF

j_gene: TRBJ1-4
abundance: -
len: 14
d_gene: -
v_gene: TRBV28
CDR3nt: TGTGCCAGCGCCAGGTCTGCGGCTAATGAAAAACTGTTTTTT
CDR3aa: CASARSAANEKLFF

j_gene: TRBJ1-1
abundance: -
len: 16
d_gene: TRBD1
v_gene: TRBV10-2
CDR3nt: TGCGCCAGCAGACCCGGGACAGGAGGGGTGAACACTGAAGCTTTCTTT
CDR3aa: CASRPGTGGVNTEAFF

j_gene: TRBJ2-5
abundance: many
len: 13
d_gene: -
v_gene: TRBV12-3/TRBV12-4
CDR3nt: TGTGCCAGCAGCCGGGGTGGCCGAGAGACCCAGTACTTC
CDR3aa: CASSRGGRETQYF

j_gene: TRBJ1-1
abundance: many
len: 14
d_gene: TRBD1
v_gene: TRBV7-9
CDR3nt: TGTGCCAGCAGCTTAGACGCAGGGGGTCTTGAAGCTTTCTTT
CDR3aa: CASSLDAGGLEAFF

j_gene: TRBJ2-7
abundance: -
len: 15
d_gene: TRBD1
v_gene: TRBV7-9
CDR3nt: TGTGCCAGCAGTCCGGTGGGGCAGGGGGCGAACGAGCAGTACTTC
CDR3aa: CASSPVGQGANEQYF

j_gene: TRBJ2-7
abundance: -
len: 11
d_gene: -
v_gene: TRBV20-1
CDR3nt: TGCAGTGCTAATTCAGCCTACGAGCAGTACTTC
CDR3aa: CSANSAYEQYF

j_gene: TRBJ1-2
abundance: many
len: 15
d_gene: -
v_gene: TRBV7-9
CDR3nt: TGTGCCAGCAGCTTAGGCGCGACAGACTCCTATGGCTACACCTTC
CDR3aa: CASSLGATDSYGYTF

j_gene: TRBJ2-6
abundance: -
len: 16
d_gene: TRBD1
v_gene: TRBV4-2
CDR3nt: TGTGCCAGCAGCACGCGGACAGGTCTTGGGGCCAACGTCCTGACTTTC
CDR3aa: CASSTRTGLGANVLTF

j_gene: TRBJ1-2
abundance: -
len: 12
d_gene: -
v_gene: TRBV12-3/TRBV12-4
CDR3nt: TGTGCCAGCAGTGGGGTCCTCTATGGCTACACCTTC
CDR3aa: CASSGVLYGYTF

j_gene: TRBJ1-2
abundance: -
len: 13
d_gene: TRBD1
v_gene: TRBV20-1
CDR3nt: TGCAGTTCCGGGACAGATCGAAGTTATGGCTACACCTTC
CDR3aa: CSSGTDRSYGYTF

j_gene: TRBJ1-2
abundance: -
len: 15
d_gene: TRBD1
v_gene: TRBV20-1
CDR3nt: TGCAGTGCTCCGTCGACAGGGGGCGCAAGCTATGGCTACACCTTC
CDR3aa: CSAPSTGGASYGYTF

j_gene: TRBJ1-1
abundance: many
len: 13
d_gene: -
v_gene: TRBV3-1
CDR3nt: TGTGCCAGCAGCCAAGGAATGAGGACCGAAGCTTTCTTT
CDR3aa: CASSQGMRTEAFF

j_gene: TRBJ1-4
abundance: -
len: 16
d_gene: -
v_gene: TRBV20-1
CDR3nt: TGCAGTGCTAGAGATGGGGGGGCCCAGGCTAATGAAAAACTGTTTTTT
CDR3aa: CSARDGGAQANEKLFF

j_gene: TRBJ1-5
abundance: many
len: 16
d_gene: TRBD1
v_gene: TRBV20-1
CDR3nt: TGCAGTGCTAGAGACCCGGGACAGGGCACGGTTCAGCCCCAGCATTTT
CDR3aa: CSARDPGQGTVQPQHF

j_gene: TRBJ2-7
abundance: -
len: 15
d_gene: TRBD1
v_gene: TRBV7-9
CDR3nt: TGTGCCAGCAGTCATGGGACAGGGGGCCCGTACGAGCAGTACTTC
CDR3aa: CASSHGTGGPYEQYF

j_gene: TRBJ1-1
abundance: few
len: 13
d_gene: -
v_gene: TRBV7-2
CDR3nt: TGTGCCAGCAGCACCCCCGGACACACTGAAGCTTTCTTT
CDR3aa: CASSTPGHTEAFF

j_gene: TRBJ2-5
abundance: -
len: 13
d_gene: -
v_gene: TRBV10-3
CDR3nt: TGTGCCATCAGTGCGCAGGGGAAAGAGACCCAGTACTTC
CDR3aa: CAISAQGKETQYF

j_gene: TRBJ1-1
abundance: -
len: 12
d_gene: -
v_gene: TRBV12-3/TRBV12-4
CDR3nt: TGTGCTAGCAGTGGCGTGGACAGTGAAGCTTTCTTT
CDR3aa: CASSGVDSEAFF

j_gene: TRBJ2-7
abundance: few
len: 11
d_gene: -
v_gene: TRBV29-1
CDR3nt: TGCAGCGTTAAAACAGACTACGAGCAGTACTTC
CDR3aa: CSVKTDYEQYF

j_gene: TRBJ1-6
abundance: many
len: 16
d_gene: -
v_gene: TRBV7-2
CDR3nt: TGTGCCAGCAGTCCTAACCCGGGGGGAGTCAATTCACCCCTCCACTTT
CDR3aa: CASSPNPGGVNSPLHF

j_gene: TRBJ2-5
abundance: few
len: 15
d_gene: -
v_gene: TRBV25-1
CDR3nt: TGTGCCAGCAGTGAATTCGGGTCCGCCGAAGAGACCCAGTACTTC
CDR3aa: CASSEFGSAEETQYF

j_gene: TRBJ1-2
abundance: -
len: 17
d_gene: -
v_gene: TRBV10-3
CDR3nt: TGTGCCATCAGTGAGTCATCGATTAGGTACAGGGACGATGGCTACACCTTC
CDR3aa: CAISESSIRYRDDGYTF

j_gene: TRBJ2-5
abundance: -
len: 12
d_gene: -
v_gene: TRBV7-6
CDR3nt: TGCGCCAGCAGTCCCGAATCCCCAACTCAGTACTTC
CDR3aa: CASSPESPTQYF

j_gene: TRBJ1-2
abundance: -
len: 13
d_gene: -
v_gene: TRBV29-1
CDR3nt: TGCAGCGTTCGCGCAGGGCAGAGTGGGGGCTACACCTTC
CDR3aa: CSVRAGQSGGYTF

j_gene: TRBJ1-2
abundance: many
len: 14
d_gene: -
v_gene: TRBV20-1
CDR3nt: TGCAGTGCTCCAACGACACCCGGAGGGTATGGCTACACCTTC
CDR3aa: CSAPTTPGGYGYTF

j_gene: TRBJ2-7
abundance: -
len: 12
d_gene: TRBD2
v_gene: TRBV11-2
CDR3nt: TGTGCCATCAGTAGCGGGGACTACGAGCAGTACTTC
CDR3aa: CAISSGDYEQYF

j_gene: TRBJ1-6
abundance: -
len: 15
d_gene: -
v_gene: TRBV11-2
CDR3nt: TGTGCCAGCAGCTTAGATCAGGGGCGGCAATCACCCCTCCACTTT
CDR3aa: CASSLDQGRQSPLHF

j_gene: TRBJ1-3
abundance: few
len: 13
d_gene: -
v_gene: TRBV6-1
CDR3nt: TGTGCCAGCAGTGAAGTCGAGGGAAACACCATATATTTT
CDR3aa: CASSEVEGNTIYF

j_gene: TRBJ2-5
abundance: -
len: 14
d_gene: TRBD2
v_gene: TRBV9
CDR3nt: TGTGCTAGCGCCCTAGCGGGAGGCCAAGAGACCCAGTACTTC
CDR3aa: CASALAGGQETQYF

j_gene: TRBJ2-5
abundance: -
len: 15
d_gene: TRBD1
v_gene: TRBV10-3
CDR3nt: TGTGCCATCAGTCGACAGGGGGCATACCAAGAGACCCAGTACTTC
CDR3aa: CAISRQGAYQETQYF

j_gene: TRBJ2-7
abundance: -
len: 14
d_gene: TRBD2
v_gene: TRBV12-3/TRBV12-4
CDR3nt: TGTGCCAGCAAAGTCCTAGCGGACTCCTACGAGCAGTACTTC
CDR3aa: CASKVLADSYEQYF

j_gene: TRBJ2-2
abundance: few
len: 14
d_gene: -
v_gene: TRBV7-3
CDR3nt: TGTGCCAGCAGCCCCCGGGGATTCACCGGGGAGCTGTTTTTT
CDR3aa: CASSPRGFTGELFF

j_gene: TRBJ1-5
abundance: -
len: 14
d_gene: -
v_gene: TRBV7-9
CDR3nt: TGTGCCAGCAGCTTAGCGGGAGACAGTGGGTCCGAGCATTTT
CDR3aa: CASSLAGDSGSEHF

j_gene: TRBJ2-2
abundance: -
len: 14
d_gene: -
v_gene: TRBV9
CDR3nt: TGTGCCAGCAGCCAACGAAGGAAGGCCGGGGAGCTGTTTTTT
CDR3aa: CASSQRRKAGELFF

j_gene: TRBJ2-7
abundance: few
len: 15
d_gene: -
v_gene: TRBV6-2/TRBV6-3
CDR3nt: TGTGCCAGCAGTTGGGGGTGGACAGCACCCTACGAGCAGTACTTC
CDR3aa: CASSWGWTAPYEQYF